Below, one T cell receptor beta chain is given with its context. The data are from a study of blood T cell repertoires in COVID-19. Study-level information: Whether acute or convalescent, the COVID-19 samples came from the United States, Italy and Spain. The cDNA or gDNA used as material had been derived from T cells, B-cell-depleted T cells, or PBMCs.

Germline V gene data show CDR1 as SGDLS and CDR2 as YYNGEE. Trimming pared 4 bases from V and 0 bases from J, leaving 13 bases between. The CDR3 totals 15 residues. TCRdb's table, derived via immunoSEQ multiplex PCR, lists solely in-frame clones and lacks some. This sample has approximately 250,000 clones, with about four fifths found just once. The chain uses TRBV9 and TRBJ2-5; tentative D call: TRBD2 (6 bases). The TCR sequence derives from a woman between 40 and 50 years old who had recovered from COVID-19. Sequenced: peripheral blood. The CDR3 protein is CASSSRRGYQETQYF. DNA for the CDR3: TGTGCCAGCAGCTCCCGACGGGGGTACCAAGAGACCCAGTACTTC. Full variable domain (remainder filled in from reference TRBV9 and TRBJ2-5): DSGVTQTPKHLITATGQRVTLRCSPRSGDLSVYWYQQSLDQGLQFLIQYYNGEERAKGNILERFSAQQFPDLHSELNLSSLELGDSALYFCASSSRRGYQETQYFGPGTRLLVL.